Each of the 26 T cell receptor beta chains below was sequenced from the same sample in a study of T-cell memory formation after mild COVID-19. MiXCR, run by TCRdb on the 5' RACE reads, gives a single entry per CDR3 protein. The sample lists 430,000 or so distinct CDR3 sequences; 20% to 25% were seen once. Sample: PBMCs or a T cell subset sorted from them (not recorded which). All receptors derive from an adult woman who had mild COVID-19 (a few samples of this study predate the infection). Cell type and time point are not known.

This clonotype showed up just a few times. This rearrangement joins TRBV20-1 to TRBJ1-2, with 9 bases aligning to TRBD1. J gave up 0 bases and V 6 bases, and 5 bases lay outside the gene matches. Germline V CDR1 and CDR2: DFQATT, SNEGSKA (reference sequence). The CDR3 length is 14 residues. The CDR3 reads CSARGQGTNYGYTF. The CDR3 DNA sequence: TGCAGTGCCAGGGGACAGGGAACTAACTATGGCTACACCTTC.

The chain has TRBV9 and TRBJ2-7, with D possibly being TRBD2 (6 bases). The CDR3 is 15 residues long. V lost 4 bases to trimming and J lost 7 bases, with 21 bases between them. Germline V gene data show CDR1 as SGDLS and CDR2 as YYNGEE. The CDR3 bases are TGTGCCAGCAGCCCCGGGATAGCGGACCTCTGGGAGCAGTACTTC. Its translation is CASSPGIADLWEQYF.

This sequence joins TRBV7-9 and TRBJ1-5; 8 positions agree with TRBD1. Trimming at V came to 4 bases and at J to 8 bases, leaving 4 bases not matched to a gene. The CDR3 runs to 13 residues. Germline CDR1 is SEHNR and CDR2 is FQNEAQ (reference sequence). CDR3 nucleotide sequence: TGTGCCAGCAGCTCAGGGGGCCAGGAGCCCCAGCATTTT. Translation gives CASSSGGQEPQHF. The full variable domain, completed using reference TRBV7-9 and TRBJ1-5, is DTGVSQNPRHKITKRGQNVTFRCDPISEHNRLYWYRQTLGQGPEFLTYFQNEAQLEKSRLLSDRFSAERPKGSFSTLEIQRTEQGDSAMYLCASSSGGQEPQHFGDGTRLSIL.

This clonotype has more than one count but fewer than ten. The V call is TRBV11-2, the J call TRBJ2-2; tentatively, D is TRBD2 (6 bases). Germline CDR1 reads SGHAT; CDR2 reads FQNNGV. There are 13 residues in the CDR3. V was clipped by 5 bases and J by 9 bases, with 13 bases between them. The CDR3 coding sequence is TGTGCCAGCAGCCGACTAGAATCTAGGGAGCTGTTTTTT. Encoded protein: CASSRLESRELFF.

This chain links TRBV6-2 or TRBV6-3 with TRBJ2-7, with 13 bases matching TRBD2. The ends lost 5 bases at V and 3 bases at J; junction bases unmatched: 4. The CDR3 runs 15 residues. Germline V gene data show CDR1 as MNHEY and CDR2 as SVGEGT. In DNA form, the CDR3 reads TGTGCCAGCAGTGACGGGACTAGCGGGAACTACGAGCAGTACTTC. Its translation: CASSDGTSGNYEQYF.

This clonotype was found a few times. The chain combines TRBV20-1 with TRBJ1-1, with a weak D call TRBD1 (5 bases). CDR1 and CDR2 from the germline V gene are DFQATT and SNEGSKA (reference sequence). The CDR3 has 11 amino acids. Trimming removed 3 bases at V and 9 bases at J, with 11 bases between. This chain's CDR3 is CSARSEGKAFF. The CDR3 DNA reads as TGCAGTGCTAGGTCCGAGGGGAAAGCTTTCTTT.

This clonotype was detected ten times or more. The chain carries TRBV27 and TRBJ2-7; D gene unclear. This CDR3 contains 13 residues. V was cut by 6 bases and J by 3 bases, with 12 bases left in between. The germline V gene encodes CDR1 MNHEY and CDR2 SMNVEV (reference sequence). This CDR3 reads CASSLLISYEQYF. In nucleotides, the CDR3 is TGTGCCAGCAGCCTCCTTATTAGCTACGAGCAGTACTTC.

The chain links TRBV5-1 to TRBJ2-5; 10 positions agree with TRBD2. This CDR3 region has 15 residues. The V segment lost 2 bases and the J segment 1 base; nucleotides outside the gene matches: 2. The germline gives CDR1 SGHRS, CDR2 YFSETQ. DNA for the CDR3: TGCGCCAGCAGCTTCACTAGCGGGGTCCAAGAGACCCAGTACTTC. As protein: CASSFTSGVQETQYF.

The chain joins TRBV4-1 to TRBJ2-7; D could derive from TRBD1 or TRBD2 (5 bases each). V lost 4 bases, J lost 3 bases, and 16 bases lay in between. CDR3 length: 15 residues. Germline values: CDR1 MGHRA, CDR2 YSYEKL. The CDR3, as DNA: TGCGCCAGCAGCCTGGGACCTTTACCGGACTACGAGCAGTACTTC. Protein product: CASSLGPLPDYEQYF.

This clonotype was seen only a few times. CDR3 residues: CASSLVPSGVSTDTQYF. The CDR3 DNA reads as TGCGCCAGCAGCTTGGTGCCTAGCGGGGTCTCCACAGATACGCAGTATTTT. This chain connects TRBV5-1 to TRBJ2-3, with 9 bases aligning to TRBD2. The CDR3 runs to 17 residues. CDR1 SGHRS and CDR2 YFSETQ come from the germline V gene. Trimming cost V 0 bases and J 2 bases; bases outside gene matches: 7.

In its sample, this clonotype was seen a few times. The J gene is TRBJ2-3, the V gene TRBV14; weak D call: TRBD2 (5 bases). This CDR3 is 16 amino acids long. Germline CDR1 SGHDN, CDR2 FVKESK. V lost 1 base and J 4 bases, leaving 15 bases between the germline ends. CDR3 sequence: CASSQAPTPEADTQYF. The CDR3, as DNA: TGTGCCAGCAGCCAAGCCCCTACCCCGGAGGCAGATACGCAGTATTTT.

This clonotype was seen only a few times. This rearrangement joins TRBV4-3 to TRBJ2-5; D might be TRBD2 (6 bases). V gave up 0 bases and J gave up 3 bases, with 11 bases separating them. Germline V gene sequence: CDR1 LGHNA, CDR2 YSLEER. The CDR3 has 15 residues. The CDR3 sequence: CASSQDLQREETQYF. The CDR3 DNA sequence: TGCGCCAGCAGCCAAGATTTACAGCGGGAAGAGACCCAGTACTTC.

The sample holds one count of this clonotype. V is TRBV7-9 and J is TRBJ1-1, with a weak D call TRBD1 (6 bases). Germline CDR1 is SEHNR and CDR2 is FQNEAQ (reference sequence). Trimming cost V 0 bases and J 0 bases, with 20 bases left between them. The CDR3 covers 19 residues. The CDR3 bases are TGTGCCAGCAGCTTAGCCAGACAGGCCCTGGGTACCATGAACACTGAAGCTTTCTTT. Amino acids: CASSLARQALGTMNTEAFF.

This clonotype was found a few times. J is TRBJ1-2 and V is TRBV7-3; 8 bases match TRBD1. The V segment lost 6 bases and the J segment 3 bases; nucleotides outside the gene matches: 3. This CDR3 comprises 13 residues. Germline loops: CDR1 SGHTA, CDR2 FQGTGA. DNA of the CDR3: TGTGCCAGCAGTACAGGGGGAGACTATGGCTACACCTTC. This translates into CASSTGGDYGYTF. Full variable domain (outside the CDR3, taken from reference TRBV7-3 and TRBJ1-2): GAGVSQTPSNKVTEKGKYVELRCDPISGHTALYWYRQSLGQGPEFLIYFQGTGAADDSGLPNDRFFAVRPEGSVSTLKIQRTERGDSAVYLCASSTGGDYGYTFGSGTRLTVV.

This chain links TRBV30 with TRBJ2-7, with unresolved D. Germline V lookup: CDR1 GTSNPN, CDR2 SVGIG (reference sequence). V was pared by 1 base and J by 2 bases, with 6 bases between. The CDR3 runs 12 residues. CDR3 protein: CAWSGFAYEQYF. The CDR3 DNA sequence: TGTGCCTGGAGTGGGTTCGCCTACGAGCAGTACTTC.

V is TRBV9 and J is TRBJ2-3; D remains unclear. In germline, CDR1 is SGDLS, CDR2 YYNGEE. Trimming took off 1 base at V and 2 bases at J, with 8 bases between the two ends. The CDR3 runs to 14 residues. The CDR3 spells CASSVRLVTDTQYF. The CDR3 bases are TGTGCCAGCAGCGTACGCCTAGTCACAGATACGCAGTATTTT.

V is TRBV6-5 and J is TRBJ1-6; no clear D. The V gene lost 5 bases and the J gene lost 3 bases, with 11 bases spanning the gap. In germline, CDR1 is MNHEY, CDR2 SVGAGI. CDR3 length: 15 residues. The CDR3 nucleotides read TGTGCCAGCAGTCCAACGGACCGCTATAATTCACCCCTCCACTTT. It is translated as CASSPTDRYNSPLHF.

The chain joins TRBV3-1 to TRBJ1-4; no firm D call. The CDR3 loop spans 15 amino acids. Germline V gene lookup returns CDR1 LGHDT and CDR2 YNNKEL (reference sequence). Trimming removed 1 base at V and 0 bases at J, with 6 bases between. CDR3 DNA sequence: TGTGCCAGCAGCCAAGCGACGGCAACTAATGAAAAACTGTTTTTT. Amino acid sequence: CASSQATATNEKLFF. The full variable domain, its missing parts supplied by reference TRBV3-1 and TRBJ1-4, is DTAVSQTPKYLVTQMGNDKSIKCEQNLGHDTMYWYKQDSKKFLKIMFSYNNKELIINETVPNRFSPKSPDKAHLNLHINSLELGDSAVYFCASSQATATNEKLFFGSGTQLSVL.

This clonotype was picked up a small number of times. V gene TRBV7-2 combines with J gene TRBJ2-3; D is perhaps TRBD2 (7 bases). In germline, CDR1 is SGHTA, CDR2 FQGNSA. The CDR3 covers 17 residues. Trimming removed 5 bases from V and 1 base from J, with 19 bases in between. The CDR3 DNA reads as TGTGCCAGCAGCCCCACTCTCAGGGGAGGGGGCACAGATACGCAGTATTTT. Its translation is CASSPTLRGGGTDTQYF.

This chain connects TRBV30 to TRBJ1-3; no clear D. From germline, CDR1 is GTSNPN and CDR2 SVGIG (reference sequence). The CDR3 contains 16 residues. V was shortened by 2 bases and J by 0 bases, with 14 bases between the two germline ends. The CDR3 nucleotides read TGTGCCTGGAGTCCGAGTCTTCTTAGCTCTGGAAACACCATATATTTT. Its translation: CAWSPSLLSSGNTIYF.

This clonotype showed up just a few times. This chain links TRBV29-1 with TRBJ2-7, with D possibly being TRBD1 (6 bases). The V gene's germline CDR1 is SQVTM and CDR2 ANQGSEA. The CDR3 has 12 residues. The CDR3 loop is CSIEGGFYEQYF. The CDR3, as DNA: TGCAGTATAGAAGGGGGTTTCTACGAGCAGTACTTC.

This clonotype was seen ten or more times. The chain links TRBV10-3 to TRBJ2-3; TRBD2 is a possible D gene (6 bases). In germline, CDR1 is ENHRY, CDR2 SYGVKD. Trimming cost V 2 bases and J 5 bases, with 11 bases left between them. The CDR3 totals 14 residues. In DNA, the CDR3 is TGTGCCATCAGTGAGACTAGCCCGGGAGATACGCAGTATTTT. Protein product: CAISETSPGDTQYF.

The V call is TRBV14, the J call TRBJ2-3; 9 nucleotides match TRBD2. Germline loops: CDR1 SGHDN, CDR2 FVKESK. The CDR3 extends over 17 amino acids. V was pared by 0 bases and J by 1 base, with 5 bases of the junction left unmatched. The CDR3 DNA is TGTGCCAGCAGCCAAGATTTTCTAGCGGGACGCACAGATACGCAGTATTTT. This sequence encodes CASSQDFLAGRTDTQYF.

The sample holds a few counts of this clonotype. This rearrangement joins TRBV7-9 to TRBJ2-7; possible D gene TRBD1, 5 bases. The CDR3 is 15 amino acids. V gave up 1 base and J gave up 0 bases, with 10 bases separating them. Germline V CDR1 and CDR2: SEHNR, FQNEAQ (reference sequence). The DNA for the CDR3 is TGTGCCAGCAGCTTAGAAGGACATCCCTCCTACGAGCAGTACTTC. It encodes CASSLEGHPSYEQYF.

V usage is TRBV7-2 and J usage is TRBJ2-7; TRBD2 agrees at 10 bases. The germline V gene has CDR1 SGHTA and CDR2 FQGNSA. J gave up 1 base and V 3 bases, and 6 bases lay outside the gene matches. This CDR3 is 16 amino acids long. The CDR3 protein is CASSFTGTSASYEQYF. DNA for the CDR3: TGTGCCAGCAGCTTCACCGGGACTAGCGCGTCCTACGAGCAGTACTTC.

This clonotype was observed a handful of times. The chain links TRBV5-4 to TRBJ2-5; 11 bases are a match to TRBD1. The CDR3 totals 15 residues. V shed 4 bases and J 3 bases; nucleotides not matched to a gene: 5. Germline V gene lookup returns CDR1 SGHNT and CDR2 YYREEE (reference sequence). The DNA of the CDR3 is TGTGCCAGCAGCGTTACGGGACAGGGGGAAGAGACCCAGTACTTC. It specifies CASSVTGQGEETQYF.